Sequencing of this T cell receptor (beta chain) was carried out in a study of identical twins. Notes on the study in general: Zero-insertion analyses were open to partial confounding by invariant MAIT and iNKT cells. Memory repertoires showed no such pattern, whereas abundant cord blood beta clonotypes carried fewer insertions.

A universal primer site was incorporated via template switching, and the cDNA contained unique molecular identifiers. TCRdb passed the 5' RACE reads through MiXCR, listing each CDR3 protein once. The sample lists 450,000 to 650,000 distinct CDR3 sequences; 13% to 15% were seen once. The CDR3 spans 13 residues. The V gene lost 3 bases and the J gene lost 7 bases, with 9 bases spanning the gap. This clonotype was found a few times. The antigen is not known. This same sample was also part of a study on yellow fever vaccine responses in identical twins.

The J gene is TRBJ2-2, the V gene TRBV12-3 or TRBV12-4; D unresolved. The sequenced sample consisted of CD4+ T cells sorted from blood. The receptor was derived from a woman aged 18-29 years in good health. CDR3 residues: CASSLRLLGELFF. DNA of the CDR3: TGTGCCAGCAGTTTGCGTTTACTCGGGGAGCTGTTTTTT.